This entry features one T cell receptor beta chain sequence. What it recognizes is unknown. This sample is drawn from a study of cytomegalovirus exposure and HLA in healthy donors. Study conclusions and caveats: The authors confirmed in vitro that a few CMV-associated chains were specific for CMV antigens. Analyzed later, association rates of TCRs varied across HLA loci, with DRB1 most and HLA-C fewest.

The study ran its PCR with 60 Vbeta and 13 Jbeta primers. TCRdb keeps only in-frame clones here, not all; method: immunoSEQ multiplex PCR. Reported are approximately 75,000 clones; the ten largest clones contain approximately 0.81%. This CDR3 has 14 residues. The germline V gene has CDR1 SGHDT and CDR2 YYEEEE. Trimming stripped 1 base from V and 4 bases from J, with 11 bases between. The specimen was PBMCs. The chain combines TRBV5-6 with TRBJ1-2, with D possibly TRBD1 on 5 matching bases. This receptor was obtained from a boy between 10 and 17 years old in good health and CMV-seronegative. The CDR3 DNA sequence: TGTGCCAGCAGCTTGCCGGACACCCCCTATGGCTACACCTTC. It specifies CASSLPDTPYGYTF.